These 15 T cell receptor beta chains share one sample of origin, sequenced in a study of T cell repertoires in cytomegalovirus infection. TCRdb reprocessed the reads via MiXCR and lists one record per CDR3 protein. The data show a few hundred thousand distinct CDR3 sequences, roughly a third seen once. Their specific antigens are unknown. Specimen: cultured PBMCs, collected from culture after CMV antigen stimulation. The receptors derive from a human donor in good health (CMV status not recorded). Some clones in this sample may be carry-over from other donors' samples.

There are a few counts of this clonotype. CDR3 coding DNA: TGTGCCAGCTCACCGCCGGGGGCTGATGAAGCTTTCTTT. The encoded protein is CASSPPGADEAFF. The gene calls are TRBV18 and TRBJ1-1; D is possibly TRBD1 (6 bases). In germline, CDR1 is KGHSH, CDR2 LQKENI. This CDR3 comprises 13 residues. Trimming removed 3 bases at V and 7 bases at J, with 12 bases between.

This clonotype has a count of ten or more. The rearrangement links TRBV7-2 to TRBJ2-7, with TRBD2 matching over 7 bases. J lost 3 bases, V lost 7 bases, and 6 bases had no gene match. The CDR3 extends over 13 amino acids. Germline values: CDR1 SGHTA, CDR2 FQGNSA. The CDR3 bases are TGTGCCAGCAAGGCGGGAGTGGACTACGAGCAGTACTTC. It codes for CASKAGVDYEQYF.

V is TRBV6-1 and J is TRBJ2-4; tentative D call: TRBD1 (6 bases). Germline-derived CDR1 and CDR2 are MNHNS and SASEGT. The CDR3 has 17 amino acids. V lost 7 bases, J lost 0 bases, and 19 bases lay in between. CDR3 in amino acids: CASINIRDTLAKNIQYF. As DNA, the CDR3 is TGTGCCAGCATAAATATCCGGGACACTTTAGCCAAAAACATTCAGTACTTC.

The chain recombines TRBV6-1 with TRBJ2-7, with 8 positions matching TRBD2. V lost 0 bases to trimming and J lost 2 bases; unmatched junction nucleotides: 6. Germline V CDR1 and CDR2: MNHNS, SASEGT. The CDR3 is 16 amino acids. The CDR3 sequence: CASSEAATSGAYEQYV. CDR3 nucleotides: TGTGCCAGCAGTGAAGCAGCCACTAGCGGAGCCTACGAGCAGTACGTC.

The chain's CDR3 is CASSKDLTYNEQFF. The CDR3 DNA follows: TGTGCCAGCAGCAAGGACCTTACCTACAATGAGCAGTTCTTC. The chain carries TRBV5-6 and TRBJ2-1; D unresolved. Between the trimmed V and J ends, which lost 4 bases and 2 bases, there was a span of 10 bases. CDR3 length equals 14 residues. Germline V gene sequence: CDR1 SGHDT, CDR2 YYEEEE.

This clonotype has only a few counts. The gene calls are TRBV6-1 and TRBJ1-5; D may be TRBD1 (6 bases). This CDR3 comprises 14 residues. Per the germline V gene, CDR1 is MNHNS and CDR2 is SASEGT. V lost 7 bases and J lost 5, with 15 bases in between. The chain's CDR3 is CASKTGYYDQPQHF. The CDR3 DNA reads TGTGCCAGCAAAACAGGGTATTACGATCAGCCCCAGCATTTT.

This sequence joins TRBV5-4 and TRBJ2-1; 13 bases agree with TRBD2. The CDR3 has 17 amino acids. Looked up from germline, CDR1 is SGHNT and CDR2 is YYREEE (reference sequence). V shed 3 bases and J 9 bases; nucleotides not matched to a gene: 12. The CDR3 loop is CASSSQRTSGSLREQFF. The CDR3 DNA reads as TGTGCCAGCAGCTCCCAAAGGACTAGCGGGAGTTTGCGTGAGCAGTTCTTC.

V gene TRBV7-2 combines with J gene TRBJ2-7; TRBD2 aligns across 9 bases. This CDR3 contains 15 residues. J lost 0 bases, V lost 2 bases, and 2 bases had no gene match. Germline V lookup: CDR1 SGHTA, CDR2 FQGNSA. CDR3: CASSLQAGGSYEQYV. In DNA, the CDR3 is TGTGCCAGCAGCTTACAAGCGGGGGGCTCCTACGAGCAGTACGTC.

This clonotype was picked up many times. The rearrangement joins TRBV11-2 to TRBJ2-1; 8 bases agree with TRBD2. This CDR3 region has 18 residues. Trimming at V came to 1 base and at J to 0 bases, leaving 8 bases not matched to a gene. The germline V gene encodes CDR1 SGHAT and CDR2 FQNNGV. Here the CDR3 reads CASSLGVAGTSSYNEQFF. The CDR3, as DNA: TGTGCCAGCAGCTTAGGCGTAGCGGGGACGAGCTCCTACAATGAGCAGTTCTTC. Full variable domain (rest looked up from reference TRBV11-2 and TRBJ2-1): EAGVAQSPRYKIIEKRQSVAFWCNPISGHATLYWYQQILGQGPKLLIQFQNNGVVDDSQLPKDRFSAERLKGVDSTLKIQPAKLEDSAVYLCASSLGVAGTSSYNEQFFGPGTRLTVL.

In its sample, this clonotype was seen a few times. The rearrangement links TRBV28 to TRBJ2-7, with D maybe TRBD1 (6 bases). The CDR3 is 15 residues long. The V end lost 3 bases, the J end lost 5 bases, and 17 bases lay between the germline ends. Germline values: CDR1 MDHEN, CDR2 SYDVKM. As DNA, the CDR3 is TGTGCCAGCAGTTTGTGGGGAACAGGGAGCAACGAGCAGTACTTC. Protein sequence: CASSLWGTGSNEQYF.

This sequence joins TRBV27 and TRBJ2-1; 8 nucleotides align to TRBD1. V was clipped by 5 bases and J by 2 bases; unmatched bases: 11. Germline lookup yields CDR1 MNHEY and CDR2 SMNVEV (reference sequence). The CDR3 extends over 17 amino acids. The CDR3 DNA follows: TGTGCCAGCAGTCCATCCCTGGACAGGGCGGCCTACAATGAGCAGTTCTTC. This sequence encodes CASSPSLDRAAYNEQFF.

The chain employs TRBV6-2 or TRBV6-3 and TRBJ2-1; 14 bases fit TRBD2. The CDR3 is 16 amino acids. The ends lost 5 bases at V and 9 bases at J; junction bases unmatched: 9. CDR1 and CDR2 from the germline V gene are MNHEY and SVGEGT. The CDR3: CASSQGLAGVVGEQFF. The CDR3 DNA reads as TGTGCCAGCAGTCAGGGACTAGCGGGAGTAGTTGGTGAGCAGTTCTTC.

Ten or more counts support this clonotype. The chain joins TRBV6-6 to TRBJ2-1; D remains ambiguous. This CDR3 is 14 amino acids long. Trimming removed 0 bases from V and 12 bases from J, with 15 bases in between. CDR1 is MNHNY and CDR2 is SVGAGI in the germline V gene (reference sequence). The CDR3 region is CASSYSNPPSWQFF. CDR3 DNA: TGTGCCAGCAGTTACTCGAACCCCCCCAGCTGGCAGTTCTTC.

J is TRBJ2-4 and V is TRBV4-2, with 13 positions matching TRBD2. Per the germline V gene, CDR1 is LGHNA and CDR2 is YNFKEQ. The CDR3 covers 19 residues. Trimming removed 3 bases from V and 3 bases from J; junction bases left unmatched: 11. CDR3 loop: CASSQHTSGRAGDKNIQYF. The CDR3 region has the DNA TGTGCCAGCAGCCAGCATACTAGCGGGAGGGCCGGGGACAAAAACATTCAGTACTTC.

This clonotype occurred a few times. The rearrangement uses TRBV6-1 and TRBJ1-3; D might be TRBD1 (5 bases). The germline V gene encodes CDR1 MNHNS and CDR2 SASEGT. The CDR3 contains 15 residues. The V and J ends lost 5 bases and 0 bases respectively, with 11 bases between them. CDR3 residues: CASSIQASSGNTIYF. The CDR3, as DNA: TGTGCCAGCAGTATACAGGCCAGCTCTGGAAACACCATATATTTT.